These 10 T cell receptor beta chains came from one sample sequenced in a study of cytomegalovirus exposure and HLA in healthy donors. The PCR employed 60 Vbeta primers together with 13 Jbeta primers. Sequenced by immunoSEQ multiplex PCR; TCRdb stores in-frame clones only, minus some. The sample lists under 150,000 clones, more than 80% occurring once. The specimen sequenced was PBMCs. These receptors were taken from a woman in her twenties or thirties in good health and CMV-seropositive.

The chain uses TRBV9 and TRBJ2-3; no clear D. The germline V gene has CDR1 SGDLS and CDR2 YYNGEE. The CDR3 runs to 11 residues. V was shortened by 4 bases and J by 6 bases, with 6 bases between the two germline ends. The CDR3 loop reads CASSQADTQYF. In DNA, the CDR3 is TGTGCCAGCAGCCAAGCGGATACGCAGTATTTT.

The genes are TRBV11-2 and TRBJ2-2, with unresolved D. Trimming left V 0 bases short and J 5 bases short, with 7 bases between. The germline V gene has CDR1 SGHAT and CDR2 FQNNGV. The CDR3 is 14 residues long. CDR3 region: CASSLDLWTGELFF. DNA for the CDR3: TGTGCCAGCAGCTTAGATCTATGGACCGGGGAGCTGTTTTTT.

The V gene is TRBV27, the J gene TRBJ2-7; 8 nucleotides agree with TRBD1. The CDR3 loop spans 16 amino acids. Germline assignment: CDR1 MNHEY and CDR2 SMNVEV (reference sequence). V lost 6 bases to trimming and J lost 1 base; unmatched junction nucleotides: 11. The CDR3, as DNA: TGTGCCAGCAGCCCCTCAGGGGGCGAGGAGTCCTACGAGCAGTACTTC. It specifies CASSPSGGEESYEQYF.

For the CDR3, the DNA is TGTGCCTGGAATCCGGCGGGACCGCTCAATCAGCCCCAGCATTTT. Protein sequence: CAWNPAGPLNQPQHF. The V gene is TRBV30, the J gene TRBJ1-5; TRBD1 is a possible D gene (5 bases). Germline V gene sequence: CDR1 GTSNPN, CDR2 SVGIG (reference sequence). CDR3 length equals 15 residues. The germline V and J ends were trimmed by 4 bases and 3 bases, with 16 bases remaining between them.

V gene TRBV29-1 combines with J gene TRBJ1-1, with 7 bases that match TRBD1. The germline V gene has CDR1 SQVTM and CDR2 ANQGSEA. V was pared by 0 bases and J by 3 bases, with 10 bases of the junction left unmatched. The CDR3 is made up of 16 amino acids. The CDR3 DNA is TGCAGCGTTGAAGAATGGGACAGTATTTCGGACACTGAAGCTTTCTTT. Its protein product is CSVEEWDSISDTEAFF.

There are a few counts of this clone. CDR3 in amino acids: CASSYVGVGETQYF. Here the CDR3 DNA reads TGTGCCAGCAGTTACGTCGGGGTCGGGGAGACCCAGTACTTC. This chain joins TRBV6-6 and TRBJ2-5; tentative D call: TRBD2 (5 bases). The V and J ends lost 2 bases and 5 bases respectively, with 12 bases between them. Germline V lookup: CDR1 MNHNY, CDR2 SVGAGI (reference sequence). This CDR3 has 14 residues.

CDR3 nucleotides: TGTGCCAGCAGTTCAGACAGGGAAGGAGTTGGCGAGCAGTACTTC. The encoded protein is CASSSDREGVGEQYF. The rearrangement joins TRBV6-5 to TRBJ2-7; TRBD1 matches 7 bases. V lost 4 bases and J lost 6; bases outside the gene matches: 12. Germline CDR1 and CDR2: MNHEY and SVGAGI. This CDR3 comprises 15 residues.

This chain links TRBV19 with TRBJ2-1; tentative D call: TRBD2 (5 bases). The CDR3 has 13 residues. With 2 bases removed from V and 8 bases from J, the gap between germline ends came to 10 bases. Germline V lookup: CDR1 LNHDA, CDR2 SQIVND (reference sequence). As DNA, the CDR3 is TGTGCCAGTAGTATATTACTAGGGCATGAGCAGTTCTTC. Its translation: CASSILLGHEQFF. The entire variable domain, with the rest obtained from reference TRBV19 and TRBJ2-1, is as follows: DGGITQSPKYLFRKEGQNVTLSCEQNLNHDAMYWYRQDPGQGLRLIYYSQIVNDFQKGDIAEGYSVSREKKESFPLTVTSAQKNPTAFYLCASSILLGHEQFFGPGTRLTVL.

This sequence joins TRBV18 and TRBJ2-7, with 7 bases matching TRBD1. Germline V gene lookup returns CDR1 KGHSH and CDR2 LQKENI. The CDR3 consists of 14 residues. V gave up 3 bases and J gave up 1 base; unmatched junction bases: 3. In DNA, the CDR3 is TGTGCCAGCTCACCCACGACAGGGTCCTACGAGCAGTACTTC. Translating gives CASSPTTGSYEQYF.

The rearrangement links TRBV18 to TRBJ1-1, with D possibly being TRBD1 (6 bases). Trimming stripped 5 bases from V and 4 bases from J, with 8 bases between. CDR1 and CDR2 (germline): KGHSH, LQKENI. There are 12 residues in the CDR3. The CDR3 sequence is CASSSGVTEAFF. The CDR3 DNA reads TGTGCCAGCTCATCAGGGGTCACTGAAGCTTTCTTT.